The source of this T cell receptor (beta chain) is a study of T-cell reconstitution after alpha-beta-depleted transplantation in children. Using unique molecular identifiers, the investigators prepared the TCRbeta library. TCRdb reprocessed the PCR reads with MiXCR, giving one entry per CDR3 protein. The sample has nearly 550,000 distinct CDR3 sequences; about 18% are singletons. The germline V gene has CDR1 KGHDR and CDR2 SFDVKD. This CDR3 region has 14 residues. The V end lost 1 base, the J end lost 0 bases, and 3 bases lay between the germline ends. This clonotype originated in a human donor who donated a stem cell graft to a child with acute lymphoblastic leukemia. V gene TRBV24-1 combines with J gene TRBJ1-5; D unresolved. The sequencing here drew on PBMCs from the stem cell graft donor, taken from the stem cell graft. DNA of the CDR3: TGTGCCACCAGTGATTTTGTTAGCAATCAGCCCCAGCATTTT. Residues: CATSDFVSNQPQHF.